This T cell receptor (beta chain) was identified during a study of blood T cells in healthy people across ages. Germline V lookup: CDR1 SNHLY, CDR2 FYNNEI. CDR3 length: 15 amino acids. V lost 2 bases and J lost 6; bases outside the gene matches: 4. Primed by a sample-barcoded 5' primer and a J-beta primer mix, a second PCR proceeded for roughly 7 to 11 cycles. Sequencing recovered at least 2.5 million CDR3-containing paired-end reads from each sample. TCRdb processed the 5' RACE reads anew with MiXCR; each CDR3 protein has one entry. The data hold about 1.6 million distinct CDR3 sequences, with about 31% observed a single time.

This receptor was identified in a woman aged 25 to 39 in good health. Sequenced sample: blood. The V and J genes are TRBV2 and TRBJ2-3, with 11 nucleotides matching TRBD1. CDR3 sequence (DNA): TGTGCCAGCAGTGAACGGACAGGGGGCCGGGATACGCAGTATTTT. Its translation is CASSERTGGRDTQYF. The complete variable domain, with remaining parts taken from reference TRBV2 and TRBJ2-3, reads EPEVTQTPSHQVTQMGQEVILRCVPISNHLYFYWYRQILGQKVEFLVSFYNNEISEKSEIFDDQFSVERPDGSNFTLKIRSTKLEDSAMYFCASSERTGGRDTQYFGPGTRLTVL.